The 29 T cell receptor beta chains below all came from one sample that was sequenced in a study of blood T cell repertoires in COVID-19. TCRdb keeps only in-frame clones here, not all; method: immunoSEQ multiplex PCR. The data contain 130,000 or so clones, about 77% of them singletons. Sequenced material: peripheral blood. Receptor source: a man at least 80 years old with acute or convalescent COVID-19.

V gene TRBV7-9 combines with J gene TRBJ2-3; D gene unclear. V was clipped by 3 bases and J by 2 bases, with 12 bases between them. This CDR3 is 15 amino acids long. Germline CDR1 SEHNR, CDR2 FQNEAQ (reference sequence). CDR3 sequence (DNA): TGTGCCAGCAGCTTGGGTGGAGATCTCACAGATACGCAGTATTTT. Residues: CASSLGGDLTDTQYF. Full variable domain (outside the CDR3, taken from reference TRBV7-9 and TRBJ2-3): DTGVSQNPRHKITKRGQNVTFRCDPISEHNRLYWYRQTLGQGPEFLTYFQNEAQLEKSRLLSDRFSAERPKGSFSTLEIQRTEQGDSAMYLCASSLGGDLTDTQYFGPGTRLTVL.

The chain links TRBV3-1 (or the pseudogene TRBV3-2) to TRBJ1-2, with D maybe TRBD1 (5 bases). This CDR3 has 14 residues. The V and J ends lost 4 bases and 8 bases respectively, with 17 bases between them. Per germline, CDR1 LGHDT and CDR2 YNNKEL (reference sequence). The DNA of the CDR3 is TGTGCCAGCAGCCCCTTGTTTCAGGGTTCGGGCTACACCTTC. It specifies CASSPLFQGSGYTF.

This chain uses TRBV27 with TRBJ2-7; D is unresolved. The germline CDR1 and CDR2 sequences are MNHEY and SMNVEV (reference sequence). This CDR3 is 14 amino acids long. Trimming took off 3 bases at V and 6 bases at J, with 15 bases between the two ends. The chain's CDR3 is CASSLAPGLGEQYF. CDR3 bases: TGTGCCAGCAGTTTGGCTCCCGGGTTAGGCGAGCAGTACTTC.

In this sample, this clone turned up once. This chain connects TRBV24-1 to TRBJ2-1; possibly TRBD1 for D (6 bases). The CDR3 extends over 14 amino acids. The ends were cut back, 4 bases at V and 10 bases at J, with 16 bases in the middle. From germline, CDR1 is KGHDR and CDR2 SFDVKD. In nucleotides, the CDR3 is TGTGCCACCAGTGACTGGGACACCGGCCCCGAGCAGTTCTTC. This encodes CATSDWDTGPEQFF.

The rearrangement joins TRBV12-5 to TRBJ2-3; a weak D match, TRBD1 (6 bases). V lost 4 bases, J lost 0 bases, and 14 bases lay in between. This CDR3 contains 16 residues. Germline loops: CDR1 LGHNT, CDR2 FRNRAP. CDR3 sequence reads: CASGWGNRASTDTQYF. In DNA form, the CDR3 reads TGTGCTAGTGGTTGGGGAAACAGGGCTAGCACAGATACGCAGTATTTT. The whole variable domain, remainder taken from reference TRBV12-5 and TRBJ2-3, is DARVTQTPRHKVTEMGQEVTMRCQPILGHNTVFWYRQTMMQGLELLAYFRNRAPLDDSGMPKDRFSAEMPDATLATLKIQPSEPRDSAVYFCASGWGNRASTDTQYFGPGTRLTVL.

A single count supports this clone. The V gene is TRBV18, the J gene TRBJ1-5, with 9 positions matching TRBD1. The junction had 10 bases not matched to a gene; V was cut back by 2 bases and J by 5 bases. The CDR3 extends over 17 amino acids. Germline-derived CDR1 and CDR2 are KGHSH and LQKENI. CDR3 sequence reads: CASSPGVPGQGHQPQHF. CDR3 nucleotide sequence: TGTGCCAGCTCACCAGGGGTCCCGGGACAGGGACATCAGCCCCAGCATTTT.

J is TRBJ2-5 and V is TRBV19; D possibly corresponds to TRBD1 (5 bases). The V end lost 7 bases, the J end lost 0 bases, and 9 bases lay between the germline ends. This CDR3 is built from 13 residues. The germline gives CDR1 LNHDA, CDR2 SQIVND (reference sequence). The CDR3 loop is CASTQGNQETQYF. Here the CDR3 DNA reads TGTGCCAGTACTCAGGGAAACCAAGAGACCCAGTACTTC.

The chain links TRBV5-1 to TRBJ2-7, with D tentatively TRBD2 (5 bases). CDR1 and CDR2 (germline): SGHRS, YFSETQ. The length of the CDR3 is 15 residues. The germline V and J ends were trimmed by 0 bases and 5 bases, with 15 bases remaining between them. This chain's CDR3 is CASSLAGEPLDEQYF. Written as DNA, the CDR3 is TGCGCCAGCAGCTTGGCCGGGGAACCGCTGGACGAGCAGTACTTC.

The CDR3, as DNA: TGTGCCAGCAGCAACCCCGGGACAGCAAGTGAAAAACTGTTTTTT. Translation gives CASSNPGTASEKLFF. The chain links TRBV28 to TRBJ1-4; the match to TRBD1 covers 7 bases. The germline V gene has CDR1 MDHEN and CDR2 SYDVKM. V lost 6 bases to trimming and J lost 7 bases; unmatched junction nucleotides: 11. The length of the CDR3 is 15 residues.

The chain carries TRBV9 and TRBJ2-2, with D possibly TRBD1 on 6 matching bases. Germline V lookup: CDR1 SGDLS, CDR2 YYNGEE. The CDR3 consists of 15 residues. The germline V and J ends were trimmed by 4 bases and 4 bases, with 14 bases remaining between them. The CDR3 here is CASSPRVGGTGELFF. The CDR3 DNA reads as TGTGCCAGCAGCCCCCGGGTAGGGGGCACCGGGGAGCTGTTTTTT.

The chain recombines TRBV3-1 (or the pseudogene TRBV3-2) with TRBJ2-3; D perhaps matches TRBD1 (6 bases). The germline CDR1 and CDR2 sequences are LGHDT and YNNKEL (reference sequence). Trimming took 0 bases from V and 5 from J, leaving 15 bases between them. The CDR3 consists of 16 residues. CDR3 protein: CASSQDPGQQKDTQYF. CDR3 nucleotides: TGTGCCAGCAGCCAAGATCCCGGACAGCAAAAAGATACGCAGTATTTT.

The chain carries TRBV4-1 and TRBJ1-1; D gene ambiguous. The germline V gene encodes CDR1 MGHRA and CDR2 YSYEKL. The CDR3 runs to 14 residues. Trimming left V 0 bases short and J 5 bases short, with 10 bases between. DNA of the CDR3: TGCGCCAGCAGCCAAGATATGGGCGAAACTGAAGCTTTCTTT. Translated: CASSQDMGETEAFF.

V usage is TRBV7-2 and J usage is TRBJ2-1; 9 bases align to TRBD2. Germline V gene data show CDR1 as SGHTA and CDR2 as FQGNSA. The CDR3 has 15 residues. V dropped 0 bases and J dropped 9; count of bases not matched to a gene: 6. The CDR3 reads CASSLAAGGRGEQFF. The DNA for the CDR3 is TGTGCCAGCAGCTTAGCTGCGGGGGGGCGGGGTGAGCAGTTCTTC.

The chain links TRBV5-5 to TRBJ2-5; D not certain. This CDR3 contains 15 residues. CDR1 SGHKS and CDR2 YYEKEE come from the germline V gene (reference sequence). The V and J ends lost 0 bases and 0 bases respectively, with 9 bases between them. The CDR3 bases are TGTGCCAGCAGCTTGGTAGCTTGGTACCAAGAGACCCAGTACTTC. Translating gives CASSLVAWYQETQYF.

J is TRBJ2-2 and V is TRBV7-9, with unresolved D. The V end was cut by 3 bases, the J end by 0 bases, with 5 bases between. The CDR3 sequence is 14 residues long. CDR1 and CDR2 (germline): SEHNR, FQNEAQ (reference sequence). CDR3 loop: CASSFGANTGELFF. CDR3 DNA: TGTGCCAGCAGCTTCGGTGCGAACACCGGGGAGCTGTTTTTT.

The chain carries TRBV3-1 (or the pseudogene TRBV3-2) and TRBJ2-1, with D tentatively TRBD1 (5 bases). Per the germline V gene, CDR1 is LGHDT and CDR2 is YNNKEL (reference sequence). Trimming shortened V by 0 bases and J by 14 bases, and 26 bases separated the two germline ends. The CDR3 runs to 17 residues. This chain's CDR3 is CASSQDPLGTGPSREFF. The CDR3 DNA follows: TGTGCCAGCAGCCAAGATCCACTTGGAACAGGCCCTTCACGGGAGTTCTTC.

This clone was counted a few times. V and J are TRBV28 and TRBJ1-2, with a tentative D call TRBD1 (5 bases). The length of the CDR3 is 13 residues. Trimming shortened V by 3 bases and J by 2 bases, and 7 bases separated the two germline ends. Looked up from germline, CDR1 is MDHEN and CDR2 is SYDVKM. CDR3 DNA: TGTGCCAGCAGTTTGGGGGGGAACTATGGCTACACCTTC. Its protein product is CASSLGGNYGYTF.

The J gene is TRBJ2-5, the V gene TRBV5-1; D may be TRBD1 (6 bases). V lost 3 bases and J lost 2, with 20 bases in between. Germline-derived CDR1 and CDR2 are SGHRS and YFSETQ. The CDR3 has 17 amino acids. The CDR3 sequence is CASSSPPPLDRQETQYF. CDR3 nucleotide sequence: TGCGCCAGCAGCTCACCACCACCACTCGACAGGCAAGAGACCCAGTACTTC.

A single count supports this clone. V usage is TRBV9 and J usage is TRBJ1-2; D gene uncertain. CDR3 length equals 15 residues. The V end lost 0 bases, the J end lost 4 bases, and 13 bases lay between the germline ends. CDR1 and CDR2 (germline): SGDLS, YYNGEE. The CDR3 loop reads CASSVEAEELYGYTF. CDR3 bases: TGTGCCAGCAGCGTAGAGGCGGAGGAACTCTATGGCTACACCTTC.

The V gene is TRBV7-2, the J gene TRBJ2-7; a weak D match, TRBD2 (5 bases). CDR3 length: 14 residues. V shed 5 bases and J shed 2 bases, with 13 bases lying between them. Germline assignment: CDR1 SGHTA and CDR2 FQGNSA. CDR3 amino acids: CASSPPAETYEQYF. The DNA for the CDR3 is TGTGCCAGCAGCCCCCCAGCGGAAACCTACGAGCAGTACTTC.

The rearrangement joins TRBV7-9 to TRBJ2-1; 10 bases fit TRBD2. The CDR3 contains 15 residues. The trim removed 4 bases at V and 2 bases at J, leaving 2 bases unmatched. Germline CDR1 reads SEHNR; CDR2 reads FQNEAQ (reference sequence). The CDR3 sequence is CASSSGTSAYNEQFF. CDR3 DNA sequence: TGTGCCAGCAGCTCCGGGACTAGCGCCTACAATGAGCAGTTCTTC.

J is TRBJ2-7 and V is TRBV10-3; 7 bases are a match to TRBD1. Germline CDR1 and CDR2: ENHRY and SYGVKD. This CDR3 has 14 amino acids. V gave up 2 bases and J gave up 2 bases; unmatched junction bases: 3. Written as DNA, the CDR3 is TGTGCCATCAGTGAGGACAGGGATGCCTACGAGCAGTACTTC. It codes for CAISEDRDAYEQYF.

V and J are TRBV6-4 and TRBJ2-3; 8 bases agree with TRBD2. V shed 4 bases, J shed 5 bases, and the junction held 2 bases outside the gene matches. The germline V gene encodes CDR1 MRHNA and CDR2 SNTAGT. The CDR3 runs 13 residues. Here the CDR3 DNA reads TGTGCCAGCAGTGGGACTAGCCTAGATACGCAGTATTTT. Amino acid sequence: CASSGTSLDTQYF.

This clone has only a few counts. Written as DNA, the CDR3 is TGCGCCAGCAGCCAAAGTGGGGGACAGGGGGCCTATAATTCACCCCTCCACTTT. As protein: CASSQSGGQGAYNSPLHF. V gene TRBV4-3 combines with J gene TRBJ1-6; 11 bases agree with TRBD1. Germline lookup yields CDR1 LGHNA and CDR2 YSLEER. After removal of 2 bases from V and 2 bases from J, the junction contained 5 bases not matched to a gene. The CDR3 has 18 residues.

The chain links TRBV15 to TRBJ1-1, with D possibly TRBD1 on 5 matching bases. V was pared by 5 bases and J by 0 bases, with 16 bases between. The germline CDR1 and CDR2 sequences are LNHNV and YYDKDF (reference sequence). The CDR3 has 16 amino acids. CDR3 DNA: TGTGCCACCAGCGACCCGAGATTGGGGCTGAACACTGAAGCTTTCTTT. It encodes CATSDPRLGLNTEAFF.

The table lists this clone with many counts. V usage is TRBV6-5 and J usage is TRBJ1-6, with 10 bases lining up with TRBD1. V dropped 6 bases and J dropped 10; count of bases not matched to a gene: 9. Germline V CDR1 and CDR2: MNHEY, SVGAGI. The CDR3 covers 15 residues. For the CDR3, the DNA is TGTGCCAGCAGGGGCGACAGGGGGCAAAGCTCACCCCTCCACTTT. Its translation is CASRGDRGQSSPLHF.

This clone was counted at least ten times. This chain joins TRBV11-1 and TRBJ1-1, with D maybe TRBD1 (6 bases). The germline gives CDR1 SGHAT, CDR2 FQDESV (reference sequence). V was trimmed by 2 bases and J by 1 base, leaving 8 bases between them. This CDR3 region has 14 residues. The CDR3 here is CASSLLGGNTEAFF. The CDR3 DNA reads TGTGCCAGCAGCTTATTAGGGGGGAACACTGAAGCTTTCTTT. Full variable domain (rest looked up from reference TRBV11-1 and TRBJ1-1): EAEVAQSPRYKITEKSQAVAFWCDPISGHATLYWYRQILGQGPELLVQFQDESVVDDSQLPKDRFSAERLKGVDSTLKIQPAELGDSAMYLCASSLLGGNTEAFFGQGTRLTVV.

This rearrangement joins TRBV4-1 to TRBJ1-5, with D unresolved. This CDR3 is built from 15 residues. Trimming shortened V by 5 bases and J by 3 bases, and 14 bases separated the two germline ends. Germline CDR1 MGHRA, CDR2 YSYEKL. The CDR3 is CASSSTWRYNQPQHF. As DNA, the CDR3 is TGCGCCAGCAGCTCAACCTGGAGGTACAATCAGCCCCAGCATTTT.

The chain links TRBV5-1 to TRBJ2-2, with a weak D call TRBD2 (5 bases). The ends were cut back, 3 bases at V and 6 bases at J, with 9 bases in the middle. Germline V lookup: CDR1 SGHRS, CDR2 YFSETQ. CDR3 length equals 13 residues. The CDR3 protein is CASSSRESGELFF. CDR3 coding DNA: TGCGCCAGCAGCTCGAGGGAGTCCGGGGAGCTGTTTTTT.